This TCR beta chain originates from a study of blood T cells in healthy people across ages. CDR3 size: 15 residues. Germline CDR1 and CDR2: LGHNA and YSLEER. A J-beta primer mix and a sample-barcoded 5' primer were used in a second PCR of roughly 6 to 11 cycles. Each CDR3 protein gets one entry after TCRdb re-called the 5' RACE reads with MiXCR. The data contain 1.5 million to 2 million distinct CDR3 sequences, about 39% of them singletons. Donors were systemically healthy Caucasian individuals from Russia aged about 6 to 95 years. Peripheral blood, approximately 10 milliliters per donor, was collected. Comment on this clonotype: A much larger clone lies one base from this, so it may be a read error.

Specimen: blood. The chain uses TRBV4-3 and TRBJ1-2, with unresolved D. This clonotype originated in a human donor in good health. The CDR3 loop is CANSQVEGGGYGYTF. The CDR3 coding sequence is TGCGCCAACAGCCAAGTAGAGGGTGGCGGCTATGGCTACACCTTC.